Following are 12 T cell receptor beta chains from one sample sequenced in a study of blood T cell repertoires in COVID-19. Profiling relied on immunoSEQ multiplex PCR, and the TCRdb table lists in-frame clones only, not all of them. The top ten hold around 3.5% of the sample, which has 150,000 to 200,000 clones, roughly nine tenths seen once. Sequencing was performed on peripheral blood. The receptors originated from a man between 65 and 85 years old with acute or convalescent COVID-19.

In the case of this clone: The sample has other DNA sequences that encode this CDR3 too. The chain is built from TRBV5-4 and TRBJ2-3; 8 nucleotides line up with TRBD2. This CDR3 comprises 16 residues. Looked up from germline, CDR1 is SGHNT and CDR2 is YYREEE (reference sequence). V was pared by 0 bases and J by 2 bases, with 5 bases of the junction left unmatched. The CDR3 region has the DNA TGTGCCAGCAGCTTGGCCAAGCGGGGGTCCACAGATACGCAGTATTTT. This codes for CASSLAKRGSTDTQYF.

This chain uses TRBV15 with TRBJ2-3; weak D call: TRBD2 (6 bases). The CDR3 contains 16 residues. Germline V gene lookup returns CDR1 LNHNV and CDR2 YYDKDF (reference sequence). The germline V and J ends were trimmed by 1 base and 3 bases, with 14 bases remaining between them. The CDR3 nucleotides are TGTGCCACCAGCAGAGGCTTAGCGGAATCGACAGATACGCAGTATTTT. Its protein product is CATSRGLAESTDTQYF.

J is TRBJ2-5 and V is TRBV29-1; the D gene is possibly TRBD2 (5 bases). Between the trimmed V and J ends, which lost 2 bases and 5 bases, there was a span of 18 bases. The CDR3 is 15 residues long. Germline loops: CDR1 SQVTM, CDR2 ANQGSEA. CDR3 loop: CSVEKGGLSSETQYF. The CDR3 coding sequence is TGCAGCGTTGAAAAGGGCGGGCTTAGCTCGGAGACCCAGTACTTC.

The rearrangement links TRBV28 to TRBJ2-5; TRBD2 matches at 10 bases. V was pared by 6 bases and J by 1 base, with 8 bases of the junction left unmatched. Germline CDR1 and CDR2: MDHEN and SYDVKM. CDR3 length equals 16 residues. CDR3 DNA: TGTGCCAGCAGGGACTCGGGACTAGCGTCCCAAGAGACCCAGTACTTC. It is translated as CASRDSGLASQETQYF.

The chain joins TRBV5-1 to TRBJ2-1; D might be TRBD2 (5 bases). The CDR3 length is 16 residues. The V and J ends lost 0 bases and 0 bases respectively, with 10 bases between them. From germline, CDR1 is SGHRS and CDR2 YFSETQ. CDR3 bases: TGCGCCAGCAGCTTGGAACCGGGGAGCTCCTACAATGAGCAGTTCTTC. Residues: CASSLEPGSSYNEQFF.

V usage is TRBV5-1 and J usage is TRBJ2-5, with a possible D match to TRBD2 (6 bases). Germline lookup yields CDR1 SGHRS and CDR2 YFSETQ. CDR3 length: 15 residues. With 3 bases removed from V and 5 bases from J, the gap between germline ends came to 17 bases. The CDR3 DNA follows: TGCGCCAGCAGCTCTACCGGGACGGAGGGGGAGACCCAGTACTTC. Translation: CASSSTGTEGETQYF.

V is TRBV6-6 and J is TRBJ2-1, with D possibly being TRBD1 (6 bases). V gave up 2 bases and J gave up 0 bases, with 11 bases separating them. Germline V lookup: CDR1 MNHNY, CDR2 SVGAGI (reference sequence). CDR3 length equals 16 residues. The CDR3 spells CASSYGQGSSYNEQFF. CDR3 DNA sequence: TGTGCCAGCAGTTACGGCCAGGGGAGCTCCTACAATGAGCAGTTCTTC.

The chain uses TRBV5-4 and TRBJ2-5; the match to TRBD2 covers 7 bases. The CDR3 consists of 15 residues. CDR1 is SGHNT and CDR2 is YYREEE in the germline V gene (reference sequence). After removal of 2 bases from V and 4 bases from J, the junction contained 8 bases not matched to a gene. CDR3: CASSFDSGGGETQYF. The CDR3 DNA reads as TGTGCCAGCAGCTTTGATTCAGGCGGGGGAGAGACCCAGTACTTC. The full variable domain, in which reference TRBV5-4 and TRBJ2-5 provide the parts outside the CDR3, is ETGVTQSPTHLIKTRGQQVTLRCSSQSGHNTVSWYQQALGQGPQFIFQYYREEENGRGNFPPRFSGLQFPNYSSELNVNALELDDSALYLCASSFDSGGGETQYFGPGTRLLVL.

The chain carries TRBV4-2 and TRBJ2-3, with 8 nucleotides matching TRBD1. The trim removed 2 bases at V and 6 bases at J, leaving 1 base unmatched. Germline V lookup: CDR1 LGHNA, CDR2 YNFKEQ. CDR3 length: 13 amino acids. CDR3 protein: CASSQRQGDTQYF. Written as DNA, the CDR3 is TGTGCCAGCAGCCAACGACAGGGGGATACGCAGTATTTT.

This clone turned up a few times. The rearrangement uses TRBV30 and TRBJ1-5; D not resolved. CDR1 is GTSNPN, CDR2 SVGIG, per germline (reference sequence). The CDR3 spans 15 residues. Trimming removed 0 bases at V and 6 bases at J, with 15 bases between. The CDR3 nucleotides read TGTGCCTGGAGTGTAACAAGAAGTTTTGGTCAGCCCCAGCATTTT. Protein: CAWSVTRSFGQPQHF.

The V call is TRBV5-5, the J call TRBJ1-5; tentatively, D is TRBD1 (5 bases). Germline V gene data show CDR1 as SGHKS and CDR2 as YYEKEE (reference sequence). The V end lost 1 base, the J end lost 5 bases, and 19 bases lay between the germline ends. CDR3 size: 17 residues. CDR3 DNA: TGTGCCAGCAGCTTGATATGGTCCGCCAGGGCGGATCAGCCCCAGCATTTT. Residues: CASSLIWSARADQPQHF.

The chain joins TRBV19 to TRBJ2-1; D is undetermined. Germline CDR1 is LNHDA and CDR2 is SQIVND (reference sequence). The CDR3 contains 12 residues. V was shortened by 2 bases and J by 8 bases, with 7 bases between the two germline ends. For the CDR3, the DNA is TGTGCCAGTAGTATAATCAGTCATGAGCAGTTCTTC. Translated, it gives CASSIISHEQFF.